These T cell receptor beta chains were read from a single sample in a study of cytomegalovirus exposure and HLA in healthy donors. The protocol was immunoSEQ multiplex PCR, while the TCRdb copy is restricted to in-frame clones and leaves out a portion. Found here are some 150,000 clones, roughly 79% of them singletons; the top ten hold 13%. Sequences were obtained from PBMCs. All receptors come from a woman aged 50 to 60 in good health and CMV-seronegative. Each CDR3 is given with its conserved first and last residue. Each record gives: D gene, V gene, J gene, clone size, CDR3 length, CDR3 protein, CDR3 DNA. A D gene is named only where the DNA matches it firmly. Clone size appears in some rows only: once, few, many, or a class for an expanded clone.

TRBD1	TRBV7-9	TRBJ2-4	few	14	CASSWDSGLNIQYF	TGTGCCAGCAGCTGGGACAGCGGTTTAAACATTCAGTACTTC
NA	TRBV27	TRBJ2-7	NA	12	CASSLLSYEQYF	TGTGCCAGCAGTCTCCTCTCCTACGAGCAGTACTTC
NA	TRBV6-1	TRBJ2-5	NA	13	CASSEALRGTQYF	TGTGCCAGCAGTGAAGCGCTGCGGGGGACCCAGTACTTC
NA	TRBV28	TRBJ1-4	NA	14	CASSPGQMNEKLFF	TGTGCCAGCAGCCCCGGACAGATGAATGAAAAACTGTTTTTT
NA	TRBV12-5	TRBJ2-1	NA	14	CASGRQESYNEQFF	TGTGCTAGTGGTCGACAGGAGTCCTACAATGAGCAGTTCTTC
TRBD1	TRBV4-1	TRBJ1-5	NA	15	CASSHGTGYNQPQHF	TGCGCCAGCAGCCACGGGACAGGGTACAATCAGCCCCAGCATTTT
NA	TRBV9	TRBJ2-7	NA	15	CASSVGGGTVDEQYF	TGTGCCAGCAGCGTAGGCGGCGGGACGGTAGACGAGCAGTACTTC
TRBD2	TRBV11-2	TRBJ2-3	NA	16	CASSLGAGGPADTQYF	TGTGCCAGCAGCTTAGGAGCGGGGGGGCCCGCAGATACGCAGTATTTT
NA	TRBV6-4	TRBJ2-1	NA	15	CASSDSHGGYNEQFF	TGTGCCAGCAGTGACTCCCACGGGGGATACAATGAGCAGTTCTTC
NA	TRBV7-9	TRBJ1-2	NA	16	CSSSRTGSLLNYGYTF	TGTTCCAGCAGCCGTACAGGAAGCCTTCTTAACTATGGCTACACCTTC
TRBD1	TRBV18	TRBJ2-2	once	16	CASSAKGTGYTGELFF	TGTGCCAGCTCGGCGAAAGGGACAGGGTATACCGGGGAGCTGTTTTTT
TRBD1	TRBV5-5	TRBJ2-2	NA	18	CASSLRFQGESLPGELFF	TGTGCCAGCAGCTTAAGGTTCCAGGGGGAAAGCCTGCCCGGGGAGCTGTTTTTT
NA	TRBV9	TRBJ2-7	NA	13	CASKSDSAYEQYF	TGTGCCAGCAAATCGGACTCCGCCTACGAGCAGTACTTC
TRBD1	TRBV5-4	TRBJ2-7	once	14	CASRPGQYVYEQYF	TGTGCCAGCCGGCCGGGACAGTACGTGTACGAGCAGTACTTC
NA	TRBV6-5	TRBJ1-2	few	14	CASSYDRANYGYTF	TGTGCCAGCAGTTACGACAGAGCCAACTATGGCTACACCTTC
NA	TRBV7-2	TRBJ1-2	NA	13	CASSLAGSGGYTF	TGTGCCAGCAGCCTTGCTGGGTCGGGTGGCTACACCTTC
TRBD1	TRBV7-2	TRBJ1-6	NA	16	CASSSGQGARDSPLHF	TGTGCCAGCAGCTCTGGACAGGGGGCGAGAGATTCACCCCTCCACTTT
NA	TRBV18	TRBJ2-3	NA	16	CASSPIRRTDTDTQYF	TGTGCCAGCTCACCTATTCGCCGCACAGACACAGATACGCAGTATTTT
NA	TRBV7-2	TRBJ2-3	NA	14	CASTPNYSADTQYF	TGTGCCAGCACCCCAAACTATTCAGCTGATACGCAGTATTTT
TRBD2	TRBV6-4	TRBJ2-3	NA	15	CASSQTSGTTDTQYF	TGTGCCAGCAGTCAAACTAGCGGGACCACAGATACGCAGTATTTT
NA	TRBV9	TRBJ2-1	NA	15	CASSVGRGFYNEQFF	TGTGCCAGCAGCGTAGGGAGGGGATTCTACAATGAGCAGTTCTTC
TRBD2	TRBV11-2	TRBJ2-1	NA	13	CASSSGTSNEQFF	TGTGCCAGCAGCTCCGGGACTAGCAATGAGCAGTTCTTC
NA	TRBV5-1	TRBJ1-1	NA	15	CASSLVSVLNTEAFF	TGCGCCAGCAGCTTGGTTTCCGTATTGAACACTGAAGCTTTCTTT
NA	TRBV19	TRBJ1-1	NA	15	CASSIDRGDSTEAFF	TGTGCCAGTAGTATAGATCGGGGGGATAGCACTGAAGCTTTCTTT
NA	TRBV28	TRBJ2-7	NA	11	CASSNDRRWDF	TGTGCCAGCAGTAATGACAGGCGGTGGGACTTC
NA	TRBV6-6	TRBJ1-5	NA	15	CASSYRGSENQPQHF	TGTGCCAGCAGTTACCGGGGGTCGGAGAATCAGCCCCAGCATTTT
NA	TRBV14	TRBJ2-7	NA	13	CASSKHGGYEQYF	TGTGCCAGCAGTAAGCATGGCGGCTACGAGCAGTACTTC
TRBD1	TRBV6-5	TRBJ2-3	NA	15	CASTPPGQGPGTQYF	TGTGCCAGCACCCCCCCGGGACAGGGACCAGGTACGCAGTATTTT
TRBD1	TRBV30	TRBJ1-6	few	13	CAWKGTGNSPLHF	TGTGCCTGGAAGGGGACAGGCAATTCACCCCTCCACTTT
NA	TRBV5-6	TRBJ2-6	NA	19	CASSLDLLQPRSGANVLTF	TGTGCCAGCAGCTTGGACCTTTTACAGCCTCGCTCTGGGGCCAACGTCCTGACTTTC
NA	TRBV6-5	TRBJ2-1	NA	16	CASSYSGGHSYNEQFF	TGTGCCAGCAGTTACTCGGGGGGGCATTCCTACAATGAGCAGTTCTTC
TRBD1	TRBV7-9	TRBJ2-2	NA	16	CASSPGTGSNTGELFF	TGTGCCAGCAGCCCCGGGACAGGATCGAACACCGGGGAGCTGTTTTTT
NA	TRBV7-9	TRBJ1-1	NA	13	CASFFTRDTEAFF	TGTGCCAGCTTCTTCACGCGGGACACTGAAGCTTTCTTT
TRBD1	TRBV6-5	TRBJ2-7	once	15	CASSYGQGGSYEQYF	TGTGCCAGCAGTTACGGACAGGGAGGATCCTACGAGCAGTACTTC
TRBD1	TRBV6-6	TRBJ1-1	few	13	CASSEYRGTEAFF	TGTGCCAGCAGTGAGTACAGGGGAACTGAAGCTTTCTTT
NA	TRBV29-1	TRBJ2-5	NA	14	CSVAGVPGRETQYF	TGCAGCGTGGCGGGTGTTCCGGGTCGAGAGACCCAGTACTTC
NA	TRBV18	TRBJ2-1	NA	14	CASSPRLSLNEQFF	TGTGCCAGCTCACCACGTCTGTCCCTCAATGAGCAGTTCTTC
TRBD2	TRBV5-1	TRBJ2-3	NA	18	CASSLATLLAGVKDTQYF	TGCGCCAGCAGCTTGGCCACCTTATTAGCGGGAGTCAAAGATACGCAGTATTTT
TRBD2	TRBV4-2	TRBJ2-1	once	17	CASSLHQAGGEYNEQFF	TGTGCCAGCAGCCTTCATCAAGCGGGGGGGGAGTACAATGAGCAGTTCTTC
NA	TRBV5-5	TRBJ1-1	NA	14	CASSYVGGGTEAFF	TGTGCCAGCAGCTACGTCGGGGGAGGAACTGAAGCTTTCTTT
TRBD1	TRBV15	TRBJ2-2	NA	14	CATRDRDPTGELFF	TGTGCCACCAGAGACAGGGACCCCACCGGGGAGCTGTTTTTT
NA	TRBV6-5	TRBJ1-1	NA	16	CASSYSSGELNTEAFF	TGTGCCAGCAGTTACTCGAGCGGGGAGTTGAACACTGAAGCTTTCTTT
NA	TRBV5-1	TRBJ2-7	once	14	CASKENFPSYGQYF	TGCGCCAGCAAGGAGAACTTCCCCTCCTACGGGCAGTACTTC
TRBD1	TRBV29-1	TRBJ2-7	NA	14	CSAQTGTGGGEQYF	TGCAGCGCCCAAACCGGGACAGGGGGCGGGGAGCAGTACTTC
TRBD1	TRBV2	TRBJ1-4	NA	14	CASSIRQGGEKLFF	TGTGCCAGCAGTATTCGACAGGGCGGTGAAAAACTGTTTTTT
NA	TRBV6-6	TRBJ2-1	NA	15	CASSYPGRGDNEQFF	TGTGCCAGCAGTTATCCCGGCAGGGGTGACAATGAGCAGTTCTTC
NA	TRBV4-2	TRBJ1-1	NA	16	CASSQELHRAGTEAFF	TGTGCCAGCAGCCAAGAACTACACAGGGCTGGCACTGAAGCTTTCTTT
TRBD1	TRBV11-3	TRBJ2-3	NA	16	CASSHRTGASTDTQYF	TGTGCCAGCAGCCACCGGACAGGGGCTTCCACAGATACGCAGTATTTT
TRBD2	TRBV6-1	TRBJ2-5	NA	14	CASSISSGVETQYF	TGTGCCAGCAGCATATCGAGCGGGGTGGAGACCCAGTACTTC
NA	TRBV29-1	TRBJ1-1	NA	15	CSVGVGERLDTEAFF	TGCAGCGTTGGGGTTGGGGAGCGCCTAGACACTGAAGCTTTCTTT
NA	TRBV19	TRBJ1-6	NA	16	CASSAYSSSYNSPLHF	TGTGCCAGTAGTGCTTACTCGAGCTCCTATAATTCACCCCTCCACTTT
TRBD2	TRBV5-4	TRBJ2-3	NA	17	CASRRTSGGSSTDTQYF	TGTGCCAGCAGACGGACTAGCGGGGGATCTAGCACAGATACGCAGTATTTT
TRBD2	TRBV9	TRBJ2-2	NA	15	CASSAGTSGAGELFF	TGTGCCAGCAGCGCTGGGACTAGCGGGGCCGGGGAGCTGTTTTTT